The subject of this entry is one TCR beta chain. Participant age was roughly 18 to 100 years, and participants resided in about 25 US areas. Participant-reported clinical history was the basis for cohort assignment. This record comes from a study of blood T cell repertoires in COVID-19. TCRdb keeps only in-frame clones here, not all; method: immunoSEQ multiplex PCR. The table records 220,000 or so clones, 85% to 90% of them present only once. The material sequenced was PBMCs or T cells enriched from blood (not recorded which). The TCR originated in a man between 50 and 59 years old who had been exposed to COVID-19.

DNA for the CDR3: TGTGCCAGCAGCTTAGAGGCAGGGTATCACACCTTC. Residues: CASSLEAGYHTF. This chain joins TRBV7-9 and TRBJ1-2, with D tentatively TRBD1 (5 bases). This CDR3 has 12 amino acids. The germline gives CDR1 SEHNR, CDR2 FQNEAQ (reference sequence). Trimming removed 1 base from V and 12 bases from J, with 12 bases in between.